The T cell receptor beta chain under discussion was sequenced for a study of blood T cell repertoires in COVID-19. Study-wide context: Samples of COVID-19 (acute and convalescent) were obtained from the United States, Italy and Spain. PBMCs, B-cell-depleted T cells, or T cells provided the cDNA or gDNA that made up the material.

Trimming at V came to 5 bases and at J to 4 bases, leaving 10 bases not matched to a gene. Germline assignment: CDR1 MDHEN and CDR2 SYDVKM. This CDR3 is built from 15 residues. Original handling: Scientists estimated how many nucleated cells there were by amplifying reference gene primers. Assay used: immunoSEQ multiplex PCR; TCRdb lists only in-frame clones, some missing. V, J and clone size were drawn from that table, and D and trimming were deduced from the DNA. This table holds some 190,000 clones, approximately 90% found once. This clone was seen a single time. The genes are TRBV28 and TRBJ2-5; 7 nucleotides match TRBD2. Source material: peripheral blood. The TCR was taken from a woman between 40 and 55 years old who had recovered from COVID-19. The CDR3 sequence: CASSPASIAGETQYF. DNA of the CDR3: TGTGCCAGCAGTCCTGCCTCAATAGCGGGAGAGACCCAGTACTTC.